Reported below is one TCR beta chain. This CDR3 spans 15 amino acids. Between the trimmed V and J ends, which lost 4 bases and 0 bases, there was a span of 10 bases. In germline, CDR1 is SGHVS, CDR2 FNYEAQ. How the authors handled the data: Estimation of nucleated cell counts was performed using reference gene primer amplification. Produced via immunoSEQ multiplex PCR; TCRdb's table is partial and in-frame only. D and trimming were read from the DNA, whereas the V and J calls and clone size are those reported in that table. The sample holds 140,000 or so clones, 84% seen once. This record comes from a study of blood T cell repertoires in COVID-19. In the study overall: T cells, B-cell-depleted T cells, or PBMCs supplied cDNA or gDNA.

The clonotype was recovered from a man aged 55 to 70 with active or convalescent COVID-19. Sequencing was done on a sample of peripheral blood. The chain carries TRBV7-6 and TRBJ1-3; tentatively, D is TRBD1 (5 bases). The CDR3 loop is CASSSQELSGNTIYF. The CDR3 bases are TGTGCCAGCAGCTCACAGGAGCTCTCTGGAAACACCATATATTTT.